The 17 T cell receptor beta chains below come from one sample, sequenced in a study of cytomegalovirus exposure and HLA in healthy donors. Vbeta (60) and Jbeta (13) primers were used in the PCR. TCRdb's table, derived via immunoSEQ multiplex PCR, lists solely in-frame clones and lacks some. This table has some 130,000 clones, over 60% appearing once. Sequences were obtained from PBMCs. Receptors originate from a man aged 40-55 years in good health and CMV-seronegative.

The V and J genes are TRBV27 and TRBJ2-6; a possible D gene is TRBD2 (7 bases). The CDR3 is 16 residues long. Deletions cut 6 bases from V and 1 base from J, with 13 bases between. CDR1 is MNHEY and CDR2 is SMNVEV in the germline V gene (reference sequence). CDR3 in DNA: TGTGCCAGCAGAAGGACAGCGGGATCTGGGGCCAACGTCCTGACTTTC. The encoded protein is CASRRTAGSGANVLTF.

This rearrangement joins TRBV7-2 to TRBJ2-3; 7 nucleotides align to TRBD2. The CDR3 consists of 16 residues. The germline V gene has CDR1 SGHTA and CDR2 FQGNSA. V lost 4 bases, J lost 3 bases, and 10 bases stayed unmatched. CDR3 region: CASSSTGTTFTDTQYF. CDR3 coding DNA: TGTGCCAGCAGCTCCACCGGGACTACGTTTACAGATACGCAGTATTTT.

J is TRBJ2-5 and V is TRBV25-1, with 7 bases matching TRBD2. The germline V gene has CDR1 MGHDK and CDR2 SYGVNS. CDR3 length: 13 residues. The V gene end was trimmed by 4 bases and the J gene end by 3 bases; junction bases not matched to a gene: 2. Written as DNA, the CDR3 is TGTGCCAGCAGTGGGCTAGCGGAAGAGACCCAGTACTTC. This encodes CASSGLAEETQYF.

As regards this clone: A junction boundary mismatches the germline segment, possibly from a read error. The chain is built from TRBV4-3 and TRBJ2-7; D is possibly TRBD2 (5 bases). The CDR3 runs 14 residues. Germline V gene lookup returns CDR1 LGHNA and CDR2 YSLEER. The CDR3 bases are TGCGCCAGCAGACAAGGCCAAGGGAGCTACGAGCAGTACTTC. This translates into CASRQGQGSYEQYF.

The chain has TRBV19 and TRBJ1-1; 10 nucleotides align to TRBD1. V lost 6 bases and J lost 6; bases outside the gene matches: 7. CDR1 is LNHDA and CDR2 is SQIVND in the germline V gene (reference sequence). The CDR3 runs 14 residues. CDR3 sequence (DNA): TGTGCCAGTAGGACCGGGGACAGGGGCGCTGAAGCTTTCTTT. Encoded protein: CASRTGDRGAEAFF.

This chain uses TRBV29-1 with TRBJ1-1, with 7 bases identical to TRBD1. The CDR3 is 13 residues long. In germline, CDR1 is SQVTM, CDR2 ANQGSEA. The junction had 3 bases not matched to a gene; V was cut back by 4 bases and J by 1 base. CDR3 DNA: TGCAGCGTTGGGTCAGGGGGGAACACTGAAGCTTTCTTT. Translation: CSVGSGGNTEAFF.

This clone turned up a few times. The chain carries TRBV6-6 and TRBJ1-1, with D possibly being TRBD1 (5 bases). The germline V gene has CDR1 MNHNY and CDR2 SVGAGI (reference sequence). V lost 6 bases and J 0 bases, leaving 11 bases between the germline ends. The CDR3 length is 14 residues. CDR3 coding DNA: TGTGCCAGCAGGTCAGGGAACTTGAACACTGAAGCTTTCTTT. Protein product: CASRSGNLNTEAFF.

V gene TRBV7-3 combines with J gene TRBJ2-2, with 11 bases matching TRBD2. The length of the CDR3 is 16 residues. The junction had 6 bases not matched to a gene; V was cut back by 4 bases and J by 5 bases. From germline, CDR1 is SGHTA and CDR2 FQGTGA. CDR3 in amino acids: CASSSGGTSGTGELFF. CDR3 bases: TGTGCCAGCAGCTCGGGGGGGACTAGCGGAACCGGGGAGCTGTTTTTT.

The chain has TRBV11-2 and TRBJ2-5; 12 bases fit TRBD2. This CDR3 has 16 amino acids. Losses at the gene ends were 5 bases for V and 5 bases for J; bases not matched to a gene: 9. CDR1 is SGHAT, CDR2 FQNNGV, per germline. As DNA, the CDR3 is TGTGCCAGCAGCCCACCCACGACTAGCGGGGGTGAGACCCAGTACTTC. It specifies CASSPPTTSGGETQYF.

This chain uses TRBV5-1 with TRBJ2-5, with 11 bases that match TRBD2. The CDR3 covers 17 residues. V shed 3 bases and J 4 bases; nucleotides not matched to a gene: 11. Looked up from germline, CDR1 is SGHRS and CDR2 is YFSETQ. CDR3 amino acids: CASSSETSGEDPETQYF. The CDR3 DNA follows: TGCGCCAGCAGCTCAGAGACTAGCGGGGAGGACCCAGAGACCCAGTACTTC.

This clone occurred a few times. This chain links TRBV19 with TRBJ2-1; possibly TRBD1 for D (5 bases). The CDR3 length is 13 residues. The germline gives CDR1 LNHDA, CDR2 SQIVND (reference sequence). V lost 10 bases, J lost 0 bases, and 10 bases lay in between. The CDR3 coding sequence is TGTGCCACCCAGACAGCCTCCTACAATGAGCAGTTCTTC. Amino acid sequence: CATQTASYNEQFF.

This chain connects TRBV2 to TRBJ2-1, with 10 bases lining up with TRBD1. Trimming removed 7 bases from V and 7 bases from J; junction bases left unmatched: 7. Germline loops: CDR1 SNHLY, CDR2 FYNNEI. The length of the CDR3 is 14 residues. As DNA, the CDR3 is TGTGCCAGCAAAGGTGGGACAGGGGTTAATGAGCAGTTCTTC. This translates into CASKGGTGVNEQFF.

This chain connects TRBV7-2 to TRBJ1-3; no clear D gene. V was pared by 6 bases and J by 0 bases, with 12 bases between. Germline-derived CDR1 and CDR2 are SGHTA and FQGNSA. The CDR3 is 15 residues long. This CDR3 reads CASSPTESSGNTIYF. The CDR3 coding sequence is TGTGCCAGCAGTCCTACAGAGAGCTCTGGAAACACCATATATTTT.

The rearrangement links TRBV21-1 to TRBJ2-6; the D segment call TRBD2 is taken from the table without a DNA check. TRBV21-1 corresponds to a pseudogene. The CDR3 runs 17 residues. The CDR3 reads CASSEADPHSGANVLTF. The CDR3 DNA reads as TGTGCCAGCAGCGAGGCAGACCCTCACTCTGGGGCCAACGTCCTGACTTTC.

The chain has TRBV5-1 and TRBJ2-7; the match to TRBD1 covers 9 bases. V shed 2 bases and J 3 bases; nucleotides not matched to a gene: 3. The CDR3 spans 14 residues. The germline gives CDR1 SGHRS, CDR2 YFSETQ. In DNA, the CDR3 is TGCGCCAGCAGCTTCCAGGACAGGGGCTACGAGCAGTACTTC. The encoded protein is CASSFQDRGYEQYF.

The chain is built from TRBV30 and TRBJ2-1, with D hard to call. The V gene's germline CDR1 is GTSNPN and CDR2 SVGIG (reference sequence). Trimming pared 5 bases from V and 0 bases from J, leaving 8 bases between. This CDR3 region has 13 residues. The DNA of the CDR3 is TGTGCCTGGGCGAGCGCCTCCTACAATGAGCAGTTCTTC. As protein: CAWASASYNEQFF.

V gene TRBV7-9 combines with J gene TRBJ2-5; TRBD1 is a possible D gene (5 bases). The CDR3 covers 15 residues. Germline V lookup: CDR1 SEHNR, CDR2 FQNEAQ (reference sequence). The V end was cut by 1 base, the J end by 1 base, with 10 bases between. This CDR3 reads CASSLVDRGQETQYF. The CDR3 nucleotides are TGTGCCAGCAGCTTAGTTGATAGGGGCCAAGAGACCCAGTACTTC.